These T cell receptor beta chains were read from a single sample in a study of blood T cell repertoires in COVID-19. TCRdb keeps only in-frame clones here, not all; method: immunoSEQ multiplex PCR. The data show 200,000 to 300,000 clones, roughly 86% seen once. Input material: peripheral blood. These receptors were obtained from a woman in her seventies with active or convalescent COVID-19. Each CDR3 is given with its conserved first and last residue. A D gene is named only where the DNA matches it firmly. Clone size appears in some rows only: once, few, many, or a class for an expanded clone.

d_call	j_call	clone_size	v_call	cdr3_aa	cdr3_nt
-	TRBJ2-2	-	TRBV5-1	CASSPPRQGGGELFF	TGCGCCAGCAGCCCCCCAAGGCAGGGAGGCGGGGAGCTGTTTTTT
-	TRBJ2-5	once	TRBV11-2	CASSFTDTQETQYF	TGTGCCAGCAGTTTCACTGATACCCAAGAGACCCAGTACTTC
-	TRBJ2-1	-	TRBV4-3	CASSYSSIPYNEQFF	TGCGCCAGCAGCTATTCCAGTATTCCCTACAATGAGCAGTTCTTC
-	TRBJ2-7	-	TRBV14	CASSQEANSYEQYF	TGTGCCAGCAGCCAAGAGGCTAACAGCTACGAGCAGTACTTC
-	TRBJ1-2	few	TRBV7-2	CASSLVSAGANYGYTF	TGTGCCAGCAGCTTAGTTAGTGCGGGGGCTAACTATGGCTACACCTTC
-	TRBJ1-1	few	TRBV5-8	CASSWGGLNTEAFF	TGTGCCAGCAGTTGGGGGGGGCTGAACACTGAAGCTTTCTTT
TRBD1	TRBJ2-7	-	TRBV7-2	CASSLGTGAEQYF	TGTGCCAGCAGCTTAGGGACAGGGGCTGAGCAGTACTTC
-	TRBJ1-2	few	TRBV7-6	CASSLGGGRNYGYTF	TGTGCCAGCAGCTTAGGGGGGGGCCGCAACTATGGCTACACCTTC
-	TRBJ1-6	-	TRBV3-1/TRBV3-2	CASSQTRGYNSPLHF	TGTGCCAGCAGCCAAACCAGGGGCTATAATTCACCCCTCCACTTT
-	TRBJ1-2	-	TRBV19	CASSIRDTLNYGYTF	TGTGCCAGTAGTATACGGGATACCCTTAACTATGGCTACACCTTC
-	TRBJ1-2	-	TRBV28	CASSLKGVNYGYTF	TGTGCCAGCAGTTTAAAAGGGGTTAACTATGGCTACACCTTC
-	TRBJ2-3	-	TRBV5-1	CASSLETARTDTQYF	TGCGCCAGCAGCTTGGAGACAGCACGCACAGATACGCAGTATTTT
-	TRBJ1-1	-	TRBV5-4	CASSVQGMKNTEAFF	TGTGCCAGCAGCGTACAGGGAATGAAGAACACTGAAGCTTTCTTT
-	TRBJ1-2	few	TRBV12-3/TRBV12-4	CASRQVGVSGYTF	TGTGCCAGCAGACAGGTCGGCGTAAGTGGCTACACCTTC
TRBD1	TRBJ2-1	once	TRBV29-1	CSAHRGEYNEQFF	TGCAGCGCCCACAGGGGAGAGTATAATGAGCAGTTCTTC
-	TRBJ2-3	-	TRBV4-3	CASSQGSAGSVDTQYF	TGCGCCAGCAGCCAAGGGTCGGCAGGCTCGGTAGATACGCAGTATTTT
-	TRBJ1-5	few	TRBV6-5	CASREGGWGNQPQHF	TGTGCCAGCAGGGAGGGAGGATGGGGCAATCAGCCCCAGCATTTT
TRBD1	TRBJ1-5	-	TRBV6-5	CASRQGANQPQHF	TGTGCCAGCAGGCAGGGGGCCAATCAGCCCCAGCATTTT
-	TRBJ1-2	-	TRBV24-1	CATSPPLQGMGGYTF	TGTGCCACCAGCCCCCCCCTACAGGGAATGGGTGGCTACACCTTC
TRBD1	TRBJ1-6	-	TRBV6-5	CASSYSNRGNSPLHF	TGTGCCAGCAGTTATTCGAACAGGGGTAATTCACCCCTCCACTTT
TRBD1	TRBJ2-1	-	TRBV7-2	CASSLVSDRAKFF	TGTGCCAGCAGCTTAGTTTCCGACAGGGCGAAGTTCTTC
-	TRBJ2-1	-	TRBV7-8	CASSLGETYNEQFF	TGTGCCAGCAGCTTAGGGGAGACCTACAATGAGCAGTTCTTC
TRBD1	TRBJ1-2	-	TRBV28	CASSRDSSVDGYTF	TGTGCCAGCAGCCGGGACAGTTCGGTCGATGGCTACACCTTC
TRBD1	TRBJ2-1	once	TRBV11-3	CASSRDRASYNEQFF	TGTGCCAGCAGCCGAGACAGGGCCTCTTACAATGAGCAGTTCTTC
-	TRBJ1-2	-	TRBV9	CASSYDIDYGYTF	TGTGCCAGCAGCTACGACATTGACTATGGCTACACCTTC
-	TRBJ1-2	-	TRBV6-2/TRBV6-3	CASSPQEGYGYTF	TGTGCCAGCAGCCCACAGGAAGGATATGGCTACACCTTC
-	TRBJ2-7	-	TRBV9	CASSVNGVAYEQYF	TGTGCCAGCAGCGTAAACGGAGTTGCCTACGAGCAGTACTTC
-	TRBJ1-2	few	TRBV7-9	CASSLGAGYPYGYTF	TGTGCCAGCAGCTTAGGGGCGGGTTATCCCTATGGCTACACCTTC
-	TRBJ1-1	-	TRBV5-4	CASSLPGVYTEAFF	TGTGCCAGCAGCCTTCCGGGGGTGTACACTGAAGCTTTCTTT
TRBD1	TRBJ1-5	-	TRBV7-9	CASSSDGQGNQPQHF	TGTGCCAGCAGCTCGGATGGACAGGGCAATCAGCCCCAGCATTTT
-	TRBJ1-1	-	TRBV5-6	CASSSQVTARNTEAFF	TGTGCCAGCAGCTCACAGGTAACGGCCCGGAACACTGAAGCTTTCTTT
TRBD1	TRBJ1-5	-	TRBV27	CASTFSFRQGNQPQHF	TGTGCCAGCACGTTCAGTTTCCGACAGGGTAATCAGCCCCAGCATTTT
-	TRBJ2-7	-	TRBV6-5	CASSPGQVTYEQYF	TGTGCCAGCAGTCCGGGACAAGTGACCTACGAGCAGTACTTC
-	TRBJ2-4	-	TRBV5-6	CASSLVAEQHIQYF	TGTGCCAGCAGCTTGGTAGCTGAGCAGCACATTCAGTACTTC
-	TRBJ1-4	-	TRBV6-5	CASSRGPINEKLFF	TGTGCCAGCAGCAGGGGACCGATTAATGAAAAACTGTTTTTT
-	TRBJ1-2	once	TRBV11-2	CASSLALRGYTF	TGTGCCAGCAGCTTAGCCCTGAGGGGCTACACCTTC
-	TRBJ1-3	-	TRBV29-1	CSVGGEGSGNTIYF	TGCAGCGTTGGAGGGGAGGGCTCTGGAAACACCATATATTTT
-	TRBJ1-3	few	TRBV5-7	CASSSSSTSGNTIYF	TGTGCCAGCAGCTCTAGTAGTACCTCTGGAAACACCATATATTTT
TRBD2	TRBJ2-1	-	TRBV7-9	CASSPGGAGGYNEQFF	TGTGCCAGCAGCCCCGGGGGGGCGGGGGGTTACAATGAGCAGTTCTTC
TRBD1	TRBJ1-5	once	TRBV14	CASSPGQAGQPQHF	TGTGCCAGCAGCCCCGGACAGGCGGGCCAGCCCCAGCATTTT
-	TRBJ1-2	-	TRBV7-9	CASGQPGRYGYTF	TGTGCCAGCGGCCAACCAGGGCGGTATGGCTACACCTTC